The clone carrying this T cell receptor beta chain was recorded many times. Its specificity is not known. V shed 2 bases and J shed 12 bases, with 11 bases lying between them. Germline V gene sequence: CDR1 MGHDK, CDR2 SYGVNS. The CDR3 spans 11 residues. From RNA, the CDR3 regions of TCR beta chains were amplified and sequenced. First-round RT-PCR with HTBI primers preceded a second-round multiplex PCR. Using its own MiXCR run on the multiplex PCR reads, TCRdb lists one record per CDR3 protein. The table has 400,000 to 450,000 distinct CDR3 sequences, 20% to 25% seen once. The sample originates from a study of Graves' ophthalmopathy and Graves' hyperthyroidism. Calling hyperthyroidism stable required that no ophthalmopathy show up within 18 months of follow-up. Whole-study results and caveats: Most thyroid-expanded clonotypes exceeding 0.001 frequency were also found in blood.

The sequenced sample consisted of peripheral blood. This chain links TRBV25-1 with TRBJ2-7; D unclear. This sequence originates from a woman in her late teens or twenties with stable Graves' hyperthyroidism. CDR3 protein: CASSEGAAAYF. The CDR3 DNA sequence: TGTGCCAGCAGTGAAGGAGCCGCGGCGTACTTC.